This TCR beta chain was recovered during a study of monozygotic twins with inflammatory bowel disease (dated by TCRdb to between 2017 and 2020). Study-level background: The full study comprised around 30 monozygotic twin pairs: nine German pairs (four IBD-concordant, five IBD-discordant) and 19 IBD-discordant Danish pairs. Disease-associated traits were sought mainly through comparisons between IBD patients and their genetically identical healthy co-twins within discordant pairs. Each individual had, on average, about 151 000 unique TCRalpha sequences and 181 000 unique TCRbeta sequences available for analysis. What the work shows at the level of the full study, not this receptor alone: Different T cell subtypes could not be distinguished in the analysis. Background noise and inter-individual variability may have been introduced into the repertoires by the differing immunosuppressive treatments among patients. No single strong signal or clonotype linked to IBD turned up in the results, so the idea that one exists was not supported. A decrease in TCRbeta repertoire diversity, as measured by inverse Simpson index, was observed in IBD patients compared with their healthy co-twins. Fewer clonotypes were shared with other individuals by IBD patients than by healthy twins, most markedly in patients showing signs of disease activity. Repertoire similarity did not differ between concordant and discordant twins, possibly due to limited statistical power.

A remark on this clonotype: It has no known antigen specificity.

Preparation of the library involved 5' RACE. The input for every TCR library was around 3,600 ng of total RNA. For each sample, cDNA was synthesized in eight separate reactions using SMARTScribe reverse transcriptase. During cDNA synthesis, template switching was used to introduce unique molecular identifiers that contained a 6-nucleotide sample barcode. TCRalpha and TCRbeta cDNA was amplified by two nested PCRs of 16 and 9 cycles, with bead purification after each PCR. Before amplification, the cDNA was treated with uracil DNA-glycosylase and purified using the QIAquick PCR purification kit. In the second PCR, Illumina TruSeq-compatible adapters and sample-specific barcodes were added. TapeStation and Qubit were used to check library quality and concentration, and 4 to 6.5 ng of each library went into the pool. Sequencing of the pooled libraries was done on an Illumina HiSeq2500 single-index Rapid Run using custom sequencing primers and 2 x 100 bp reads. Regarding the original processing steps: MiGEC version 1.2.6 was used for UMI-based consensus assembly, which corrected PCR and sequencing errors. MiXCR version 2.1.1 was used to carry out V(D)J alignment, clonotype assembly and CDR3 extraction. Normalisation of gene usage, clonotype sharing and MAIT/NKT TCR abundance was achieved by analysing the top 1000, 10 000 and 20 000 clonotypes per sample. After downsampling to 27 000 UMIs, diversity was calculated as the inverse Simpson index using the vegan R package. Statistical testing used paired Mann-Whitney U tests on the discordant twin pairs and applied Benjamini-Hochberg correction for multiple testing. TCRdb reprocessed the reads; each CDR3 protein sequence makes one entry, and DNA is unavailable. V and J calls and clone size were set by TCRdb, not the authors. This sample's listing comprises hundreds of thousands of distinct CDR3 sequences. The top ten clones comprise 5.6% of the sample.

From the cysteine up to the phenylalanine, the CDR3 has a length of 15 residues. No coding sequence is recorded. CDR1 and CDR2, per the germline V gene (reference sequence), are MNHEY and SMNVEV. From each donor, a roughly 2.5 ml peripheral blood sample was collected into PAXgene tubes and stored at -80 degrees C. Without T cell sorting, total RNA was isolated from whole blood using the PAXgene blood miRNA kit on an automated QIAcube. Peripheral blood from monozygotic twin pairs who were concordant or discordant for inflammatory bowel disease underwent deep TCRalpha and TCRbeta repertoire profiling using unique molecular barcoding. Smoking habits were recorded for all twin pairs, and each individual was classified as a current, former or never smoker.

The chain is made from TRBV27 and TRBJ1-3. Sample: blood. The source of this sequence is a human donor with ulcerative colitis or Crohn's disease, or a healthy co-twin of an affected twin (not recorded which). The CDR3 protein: CASRPQGGAGNTIYF.